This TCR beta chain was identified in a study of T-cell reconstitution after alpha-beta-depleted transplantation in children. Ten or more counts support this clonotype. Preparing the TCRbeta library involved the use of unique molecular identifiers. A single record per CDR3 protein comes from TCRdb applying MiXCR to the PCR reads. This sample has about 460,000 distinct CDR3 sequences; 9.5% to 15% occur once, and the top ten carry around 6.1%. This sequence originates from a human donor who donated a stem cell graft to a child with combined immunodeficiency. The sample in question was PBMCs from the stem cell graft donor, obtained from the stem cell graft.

The CDR3 bases are TGTGCCTGGAGCCTGGGACTGCTTAGCAATCAGCCCCAGCATTTT. Translating gives CAWSLGLLSNQPQHF. The chain is built from TRBV30 and TRBJ1-5; weak D call: TRBD1 (5 bases). Germline lookup yields CDR1 GTSNPN and CDR2 SVGIG (reference sequence). The CDR3 extends over 15 amino acids. V was clipped by 3 bases and J by 0 bases, with 12 bases between them.